The clone carrying this T cell receptor (delta chain) has just a few counts. Its antigen is undetermined. The TCRdb protein, from a much larger clone, departs from this DNA's translation at residue 17, likely by read error; the protein shown derives from the DNA. Germline V lookup: CDR1 TSWWSYY, CDR2 QGS. V shed 1 base, J shed 4 bases, and the junction held 21 bases outside the gene matches. This CDR3 spans 22 amino acids. The sample belongs to a study of γδ T cells in repeated Plasmodium falciparum infection. Study-level information: Malian children with intense seasonal malaria exposure were compared with matched Australian children. Timepoints: baseline, immediately before selected infections, and 21 days after every infection.

Study-wide findings and caveats: Compared with Australian children, Malian Vdelta2-negative repertoires seemed more clonal, less diverse, less shared.

Bulk repertoires came from Vgamma9/Vdelta2+ or Vdelta2-negative gammadelta T cells flow-sorted from PBMC. TCRdb repeated clone calling on the multiplex PCR reads with CATT. Here the sample spans about 51,000 delta-chain clones, about 2% being singletons. The sample consisted of gamma-delta T cells from blood. The chain carries TRDV1 and TRDJ1, with 13 bases lining up with TRDD3. TCRdb records no J gene; here it was assigned by comparing the DNA to germline. The TCR originated in a pool of human donors (malaria-infected and uninfected, not separated). The CDR3 DNA sequence: TGTGCTCTTGGGGAACCCCCGGGATTCATACTGGGGGATACGGTTCGTAGCGATAAACTCATCTTT. This sequence encodes CALGEPPGFILGDTVRSDKLIF.